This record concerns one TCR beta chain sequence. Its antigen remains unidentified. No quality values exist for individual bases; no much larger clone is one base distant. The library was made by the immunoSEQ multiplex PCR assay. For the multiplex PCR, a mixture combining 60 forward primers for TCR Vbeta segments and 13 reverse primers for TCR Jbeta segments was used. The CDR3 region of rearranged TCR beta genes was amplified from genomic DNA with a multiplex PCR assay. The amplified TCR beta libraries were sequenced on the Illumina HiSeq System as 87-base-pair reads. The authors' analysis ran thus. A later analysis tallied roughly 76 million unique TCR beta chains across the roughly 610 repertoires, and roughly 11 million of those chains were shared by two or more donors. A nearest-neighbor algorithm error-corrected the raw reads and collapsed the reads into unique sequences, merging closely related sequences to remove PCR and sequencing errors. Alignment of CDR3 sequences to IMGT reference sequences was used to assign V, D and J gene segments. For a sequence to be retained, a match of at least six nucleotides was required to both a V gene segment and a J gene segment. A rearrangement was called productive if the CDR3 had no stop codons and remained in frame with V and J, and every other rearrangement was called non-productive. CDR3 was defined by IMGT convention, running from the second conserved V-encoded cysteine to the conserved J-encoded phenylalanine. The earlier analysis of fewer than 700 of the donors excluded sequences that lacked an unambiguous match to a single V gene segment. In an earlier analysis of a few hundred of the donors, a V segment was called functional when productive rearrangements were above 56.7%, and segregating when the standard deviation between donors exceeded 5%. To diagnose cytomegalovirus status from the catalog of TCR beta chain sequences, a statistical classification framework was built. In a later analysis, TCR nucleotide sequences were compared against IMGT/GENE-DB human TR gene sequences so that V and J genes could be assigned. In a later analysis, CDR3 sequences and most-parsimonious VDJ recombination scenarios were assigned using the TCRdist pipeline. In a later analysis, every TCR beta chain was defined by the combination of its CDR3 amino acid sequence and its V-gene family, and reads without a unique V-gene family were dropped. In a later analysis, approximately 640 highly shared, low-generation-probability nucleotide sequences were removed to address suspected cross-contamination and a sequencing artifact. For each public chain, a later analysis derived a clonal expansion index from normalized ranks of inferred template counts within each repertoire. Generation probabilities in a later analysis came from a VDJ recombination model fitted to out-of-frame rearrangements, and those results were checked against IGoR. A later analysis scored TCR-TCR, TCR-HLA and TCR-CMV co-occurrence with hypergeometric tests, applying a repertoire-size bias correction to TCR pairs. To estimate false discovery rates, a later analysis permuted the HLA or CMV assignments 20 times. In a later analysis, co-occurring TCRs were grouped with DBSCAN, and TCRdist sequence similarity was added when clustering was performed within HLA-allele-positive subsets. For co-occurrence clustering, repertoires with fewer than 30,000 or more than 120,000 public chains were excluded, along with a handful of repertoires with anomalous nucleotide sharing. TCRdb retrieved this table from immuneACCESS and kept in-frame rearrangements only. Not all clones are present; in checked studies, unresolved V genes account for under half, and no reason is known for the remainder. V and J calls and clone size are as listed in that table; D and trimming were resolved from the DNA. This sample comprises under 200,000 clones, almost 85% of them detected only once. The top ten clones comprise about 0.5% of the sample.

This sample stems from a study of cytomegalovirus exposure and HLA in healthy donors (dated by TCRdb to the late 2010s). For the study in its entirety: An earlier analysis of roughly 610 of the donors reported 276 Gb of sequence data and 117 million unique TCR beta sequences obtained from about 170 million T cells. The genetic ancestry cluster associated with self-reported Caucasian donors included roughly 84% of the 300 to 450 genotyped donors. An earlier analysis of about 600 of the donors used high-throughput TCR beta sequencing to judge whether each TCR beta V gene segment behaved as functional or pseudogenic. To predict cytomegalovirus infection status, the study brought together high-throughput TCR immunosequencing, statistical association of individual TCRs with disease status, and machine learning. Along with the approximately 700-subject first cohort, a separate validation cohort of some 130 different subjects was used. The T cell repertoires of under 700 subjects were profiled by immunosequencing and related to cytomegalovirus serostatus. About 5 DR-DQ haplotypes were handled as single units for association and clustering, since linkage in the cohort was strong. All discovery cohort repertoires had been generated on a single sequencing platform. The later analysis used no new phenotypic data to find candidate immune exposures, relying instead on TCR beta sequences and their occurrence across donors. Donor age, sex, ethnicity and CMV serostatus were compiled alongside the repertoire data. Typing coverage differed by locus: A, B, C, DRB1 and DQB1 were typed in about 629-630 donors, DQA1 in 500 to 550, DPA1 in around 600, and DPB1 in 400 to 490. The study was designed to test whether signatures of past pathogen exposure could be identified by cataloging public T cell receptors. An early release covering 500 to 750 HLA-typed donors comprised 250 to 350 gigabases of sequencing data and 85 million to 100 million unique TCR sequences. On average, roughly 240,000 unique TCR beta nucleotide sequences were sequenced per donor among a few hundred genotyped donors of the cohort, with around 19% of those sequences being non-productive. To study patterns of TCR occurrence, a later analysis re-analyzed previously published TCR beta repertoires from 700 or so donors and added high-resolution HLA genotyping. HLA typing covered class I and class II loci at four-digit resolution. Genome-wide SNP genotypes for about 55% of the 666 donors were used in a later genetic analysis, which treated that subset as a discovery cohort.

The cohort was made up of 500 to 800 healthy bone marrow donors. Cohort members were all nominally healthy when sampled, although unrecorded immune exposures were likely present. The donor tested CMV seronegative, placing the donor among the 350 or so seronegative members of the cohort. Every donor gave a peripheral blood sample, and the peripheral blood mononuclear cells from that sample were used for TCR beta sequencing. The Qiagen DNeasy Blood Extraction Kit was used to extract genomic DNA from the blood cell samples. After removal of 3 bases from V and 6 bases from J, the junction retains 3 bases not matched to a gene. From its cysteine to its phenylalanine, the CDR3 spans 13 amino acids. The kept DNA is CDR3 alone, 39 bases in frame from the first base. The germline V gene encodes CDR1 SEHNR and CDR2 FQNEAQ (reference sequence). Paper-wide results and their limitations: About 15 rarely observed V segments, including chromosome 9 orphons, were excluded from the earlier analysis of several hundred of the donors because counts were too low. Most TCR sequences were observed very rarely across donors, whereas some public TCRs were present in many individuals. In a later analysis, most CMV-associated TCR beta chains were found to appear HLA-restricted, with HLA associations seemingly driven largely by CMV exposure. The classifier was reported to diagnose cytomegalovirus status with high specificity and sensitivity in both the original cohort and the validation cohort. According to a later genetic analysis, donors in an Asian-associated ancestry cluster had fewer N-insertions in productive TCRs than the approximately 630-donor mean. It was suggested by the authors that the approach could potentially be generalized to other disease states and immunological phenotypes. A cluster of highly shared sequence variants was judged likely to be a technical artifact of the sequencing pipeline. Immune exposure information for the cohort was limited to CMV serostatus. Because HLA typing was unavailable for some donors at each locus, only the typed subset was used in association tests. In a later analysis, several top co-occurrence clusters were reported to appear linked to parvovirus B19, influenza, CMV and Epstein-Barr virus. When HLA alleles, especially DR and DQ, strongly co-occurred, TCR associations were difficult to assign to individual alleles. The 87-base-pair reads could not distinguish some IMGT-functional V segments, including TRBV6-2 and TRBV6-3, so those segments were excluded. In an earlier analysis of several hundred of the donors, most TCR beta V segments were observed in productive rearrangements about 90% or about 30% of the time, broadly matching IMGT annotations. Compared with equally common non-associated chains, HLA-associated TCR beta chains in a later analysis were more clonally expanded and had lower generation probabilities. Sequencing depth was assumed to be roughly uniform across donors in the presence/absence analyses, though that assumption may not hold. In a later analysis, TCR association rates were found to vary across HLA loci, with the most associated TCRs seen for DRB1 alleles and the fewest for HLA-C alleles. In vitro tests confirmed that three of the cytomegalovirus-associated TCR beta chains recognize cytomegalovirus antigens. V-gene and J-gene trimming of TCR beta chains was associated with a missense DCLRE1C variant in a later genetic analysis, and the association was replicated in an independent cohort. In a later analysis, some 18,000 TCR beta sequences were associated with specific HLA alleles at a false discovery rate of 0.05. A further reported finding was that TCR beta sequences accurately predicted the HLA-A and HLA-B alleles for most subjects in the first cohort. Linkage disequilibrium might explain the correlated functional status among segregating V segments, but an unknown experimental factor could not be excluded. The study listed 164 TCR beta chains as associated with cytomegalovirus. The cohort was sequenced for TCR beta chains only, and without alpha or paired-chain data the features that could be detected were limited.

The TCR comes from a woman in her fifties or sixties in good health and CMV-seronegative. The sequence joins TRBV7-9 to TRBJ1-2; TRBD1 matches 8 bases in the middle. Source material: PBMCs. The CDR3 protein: CASSFRQGNGYTF. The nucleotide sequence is TGTGCCAGCAGCTTTAGACAGGGGAATGGCTACACCTTC.